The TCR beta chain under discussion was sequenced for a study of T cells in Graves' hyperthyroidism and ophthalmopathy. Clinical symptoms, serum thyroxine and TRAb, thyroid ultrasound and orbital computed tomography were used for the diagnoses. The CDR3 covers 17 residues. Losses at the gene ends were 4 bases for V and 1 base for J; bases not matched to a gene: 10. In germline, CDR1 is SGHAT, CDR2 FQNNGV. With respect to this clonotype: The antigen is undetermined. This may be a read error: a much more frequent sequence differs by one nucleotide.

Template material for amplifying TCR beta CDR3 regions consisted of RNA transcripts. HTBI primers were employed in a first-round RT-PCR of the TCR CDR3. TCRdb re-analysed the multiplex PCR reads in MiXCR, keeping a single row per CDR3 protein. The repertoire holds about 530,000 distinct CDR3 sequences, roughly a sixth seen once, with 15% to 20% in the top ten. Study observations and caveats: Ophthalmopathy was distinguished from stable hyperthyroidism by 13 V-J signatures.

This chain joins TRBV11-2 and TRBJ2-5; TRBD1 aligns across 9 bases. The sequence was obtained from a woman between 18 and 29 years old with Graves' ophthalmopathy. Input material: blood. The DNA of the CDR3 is TGTGCCAGCAGCTGGCCGGGCGGGACAGGGTTCCAAGAGACCCAGTACTTC. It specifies CASSWPGGTGFQETQYF.